This T cell receptor beta chain derives from a study of CD8 T cells in Susac syndrome. Of note for this clonotype: The target antigen is unknown.

Study results and limitations: Repertoires of Susac syndrome CD4+ T cells lacked clonal expansion.

The germline V gene has CDR1 MNHEY and CDR2 SVGEGT. J lost 1 base, V lost 7 bases, and 9 bases had no gene match. The CDR3 is 15 residues long. The authors carried out high-throughput sequencing of TCR beta. They applied it to CD8+ and CD4+ T cells obtained from blood. Through negative isolation, CD4+ and CD8+ T cells were obtained, while TEMRA cells were enriched using FACS. A quantity of about 0.45 to 1 ug RNA underwent reverse transcription using random hexamers. One entry per CDR3 protein, called by TCRdb with MiXCR from the immunoSEQ multiplex PCR reads. Among 100,000 to 150,000 distinct CDR3 sequences listed, under 96% were seen once.

This receptor was identified in a human donor with Susac syndrome. Sequencing was carried out using CD4+ T cells from PBMCs. The chain combines TRBV6-2 or TRBV6-3 with TRBJ2-7, with 8 nucleotides matching TRBD2. Here the CDR3 DNA reads TGTGCCAGCACCATTAGCGGGATAAATTCCTACGAGCAGTACTTC. Amino acid sequence: CASTISGINSYEQYF.